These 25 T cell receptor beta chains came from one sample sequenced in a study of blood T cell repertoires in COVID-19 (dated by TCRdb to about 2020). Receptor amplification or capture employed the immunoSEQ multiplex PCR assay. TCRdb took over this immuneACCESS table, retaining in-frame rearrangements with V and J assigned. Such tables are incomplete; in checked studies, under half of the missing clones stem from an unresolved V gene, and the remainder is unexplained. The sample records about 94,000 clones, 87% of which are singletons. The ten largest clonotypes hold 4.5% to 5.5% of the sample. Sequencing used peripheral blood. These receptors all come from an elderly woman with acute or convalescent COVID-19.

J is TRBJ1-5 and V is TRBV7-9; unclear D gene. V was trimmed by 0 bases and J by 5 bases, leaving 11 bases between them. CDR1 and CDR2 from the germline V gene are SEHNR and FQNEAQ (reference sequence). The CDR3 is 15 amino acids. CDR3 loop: CASSLAGVIDQPQHF. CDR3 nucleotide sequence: TGTGCCAGCAGCTTAGCCGGGGTAATAGATCAGCCCCAGCATTTT.

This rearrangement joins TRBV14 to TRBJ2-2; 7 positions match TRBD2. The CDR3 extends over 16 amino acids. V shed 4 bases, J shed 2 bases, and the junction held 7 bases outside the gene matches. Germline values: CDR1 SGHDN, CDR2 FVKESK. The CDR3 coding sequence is TGTGCCAGCAGCCCCCCGGGACTACTTAACACCGGGGAGCTGTTTTTT. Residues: CASSPPGLLNTGELFF.

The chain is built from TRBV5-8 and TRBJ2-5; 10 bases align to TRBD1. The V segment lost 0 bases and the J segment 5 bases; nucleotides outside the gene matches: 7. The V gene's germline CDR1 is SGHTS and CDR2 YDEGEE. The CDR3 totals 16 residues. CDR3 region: CASSLAGTGVGETQYF. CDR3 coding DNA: TGTGCCAGCAGCTTGGCCGGGACAGGGGTAGGGGAGACCCAGTACTTC.

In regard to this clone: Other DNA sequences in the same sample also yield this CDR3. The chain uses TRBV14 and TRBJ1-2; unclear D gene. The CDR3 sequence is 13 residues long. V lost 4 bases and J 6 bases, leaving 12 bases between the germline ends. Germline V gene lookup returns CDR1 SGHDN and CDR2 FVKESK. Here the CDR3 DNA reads TGTGCCAGCAGCCCTCGACGGGGAAATGGCTACACCTTC. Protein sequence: CASSPRRGNGYTF.

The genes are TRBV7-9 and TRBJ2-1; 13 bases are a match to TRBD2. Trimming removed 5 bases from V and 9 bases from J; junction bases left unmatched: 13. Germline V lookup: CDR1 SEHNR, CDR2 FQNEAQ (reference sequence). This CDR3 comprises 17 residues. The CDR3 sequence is CASSLGGGLAGPSEQFF. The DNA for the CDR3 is TGTGCCAGCAGCCTTGGGGGGGGACTAGCGGGACCGAGTGAGCAGTTCTTC. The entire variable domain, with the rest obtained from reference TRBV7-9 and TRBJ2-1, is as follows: DTGVSQNPRHKITKRGQNVTFRCDPISEHNRLYWYRQTLGQGPEFLTYFQNEAQLEKSRLLSDRFSAERPKGSFSTLEIQRTEQGDSAMYLCASSLGGGLAGPSEQFFGPGTRLTVL.

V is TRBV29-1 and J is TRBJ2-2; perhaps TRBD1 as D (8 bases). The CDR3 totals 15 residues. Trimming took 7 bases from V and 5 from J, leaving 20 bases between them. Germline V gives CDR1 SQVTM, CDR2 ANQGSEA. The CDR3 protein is CSAQGARGKTGELFF. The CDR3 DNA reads TGCAGCGCCCAGGGGGCGCGGGGGAAGACCGGGGAGCTGTTTTTT.

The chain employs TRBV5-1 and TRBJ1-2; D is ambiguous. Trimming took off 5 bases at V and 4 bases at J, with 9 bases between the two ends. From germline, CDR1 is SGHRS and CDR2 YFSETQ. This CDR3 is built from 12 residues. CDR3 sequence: CASSSSLYGYTF. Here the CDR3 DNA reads TGCGCCAGCAGTTCCAGTCTCTATGGCTACACCTTC.

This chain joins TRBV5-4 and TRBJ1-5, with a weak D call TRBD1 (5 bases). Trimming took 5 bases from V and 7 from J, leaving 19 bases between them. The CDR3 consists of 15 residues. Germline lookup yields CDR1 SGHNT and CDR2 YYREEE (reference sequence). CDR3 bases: TGTGCCAGCAGTTATGGGGGAGGGCCGGGGCAGCCCCAGCATTTT. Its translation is CASSYGGGPGQPQHF.

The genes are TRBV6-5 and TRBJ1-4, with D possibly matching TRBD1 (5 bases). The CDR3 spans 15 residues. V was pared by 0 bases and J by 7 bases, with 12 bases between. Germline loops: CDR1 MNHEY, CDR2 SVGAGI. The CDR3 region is CASSYSGGESEKLFF. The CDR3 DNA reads TGTGCCAGCAGTTACTCTGGGGGGGAGAGTGAAAAACTGTTTTTT.

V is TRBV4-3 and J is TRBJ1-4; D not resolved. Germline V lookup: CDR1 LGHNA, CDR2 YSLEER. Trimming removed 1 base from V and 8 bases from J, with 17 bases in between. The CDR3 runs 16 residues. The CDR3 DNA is TGCGCCAGCAGCCAAGGGGAGGATCCCCAGAGGGAAAAACTGTTTTTT. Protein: CASSQGEDPQREKLFF.

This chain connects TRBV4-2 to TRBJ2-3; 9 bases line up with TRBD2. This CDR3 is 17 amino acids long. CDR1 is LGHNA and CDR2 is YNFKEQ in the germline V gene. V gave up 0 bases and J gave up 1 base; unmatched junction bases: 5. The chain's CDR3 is CASSQDYRTSGTDTQYF. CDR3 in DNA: TGTGCCAGCAGCCAAGACTACCGGACTAGCGGCACAGATACGCAGTATTTT.

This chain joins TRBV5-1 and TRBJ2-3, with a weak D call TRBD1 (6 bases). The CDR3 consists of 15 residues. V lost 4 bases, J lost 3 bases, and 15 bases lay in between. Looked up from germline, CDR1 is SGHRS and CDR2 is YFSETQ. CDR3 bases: TGCGCCAGCAGCGCCAGGGGAGTTGGTACAGATACGCAGTATTTT. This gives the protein CASSARGVGTDTQYF.

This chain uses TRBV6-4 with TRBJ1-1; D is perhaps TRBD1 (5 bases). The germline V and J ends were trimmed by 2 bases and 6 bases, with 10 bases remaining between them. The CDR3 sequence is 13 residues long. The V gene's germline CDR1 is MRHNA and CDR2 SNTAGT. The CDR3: CASSDRGTAEAFF. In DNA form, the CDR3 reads TGTGCCAGCAGTGACAGGGGCACGGCTGAAGCTTTCTTT.

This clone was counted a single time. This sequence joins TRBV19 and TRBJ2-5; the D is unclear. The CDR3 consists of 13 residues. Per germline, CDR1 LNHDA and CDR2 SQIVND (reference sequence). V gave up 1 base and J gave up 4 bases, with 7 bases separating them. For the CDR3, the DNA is TGTGCCAGTAGTATAGGCGGCGGAGAGACCCAGTACTTC. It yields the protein CASSIGGGETQYF.

The CDR3: CASSKSAGNNQPQHF. CDR3 nucleotides: TGTGCCAGCAGCAAAAGCGCCGGGAACAATCAGCCCCAGCATTTT. The V and J genes are TRBV7-2 and TRBJ1-5; D unresolved. The CDR3 loop spans 15 amino acids. Trimming left V 5 bases short and J 3 bases short, with 14 bases between. Per the germline V gene, CDR1 is SGHTA and CDR2 is FQGNSA.

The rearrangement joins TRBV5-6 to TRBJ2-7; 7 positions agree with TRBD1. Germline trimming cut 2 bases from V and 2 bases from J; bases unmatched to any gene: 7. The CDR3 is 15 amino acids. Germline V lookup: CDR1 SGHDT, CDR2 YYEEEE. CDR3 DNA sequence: TGTGCCAGCAGCTTAGGGACAGCTCGAACCTACGAGCAGTACTTC. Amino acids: CASSLGTARTYEQYF.

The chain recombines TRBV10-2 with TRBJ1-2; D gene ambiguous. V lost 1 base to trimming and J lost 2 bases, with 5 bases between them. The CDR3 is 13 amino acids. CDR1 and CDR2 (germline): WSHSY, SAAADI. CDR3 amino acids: CASSEWQNYGYTF. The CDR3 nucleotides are TGCGCCAGCAGTGAGTGGCAGAACTATGGCTACACCTTC.

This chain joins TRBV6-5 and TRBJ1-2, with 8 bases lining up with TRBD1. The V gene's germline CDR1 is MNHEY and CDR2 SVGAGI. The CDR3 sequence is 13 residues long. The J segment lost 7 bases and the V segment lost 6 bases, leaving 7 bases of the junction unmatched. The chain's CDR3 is CASSEQGATGYTF. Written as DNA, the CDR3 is TGTGCCAGCAGCGAGCAGGGGGCGACTGGCTACACCTTC.

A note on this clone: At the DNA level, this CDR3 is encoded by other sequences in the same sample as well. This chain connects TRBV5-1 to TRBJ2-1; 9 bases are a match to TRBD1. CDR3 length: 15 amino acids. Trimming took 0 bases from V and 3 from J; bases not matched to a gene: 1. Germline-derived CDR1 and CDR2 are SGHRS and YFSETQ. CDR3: CASSLGQGGYNEQFF. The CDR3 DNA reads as TGCGCCAGCAGCTTGGGACAGGGGGGCTACAATGAGCAGTTCTTC.

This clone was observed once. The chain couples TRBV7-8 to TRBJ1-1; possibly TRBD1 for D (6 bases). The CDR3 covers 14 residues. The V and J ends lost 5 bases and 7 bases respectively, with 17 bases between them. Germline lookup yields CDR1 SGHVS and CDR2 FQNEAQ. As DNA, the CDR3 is TGTGCCAGCAGCCCAATCGGGGGGGGCGGTGAAGCTTTCTTT. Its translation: CASSPIGGGGEAFF. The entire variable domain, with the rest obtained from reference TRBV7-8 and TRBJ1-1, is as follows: GAGVSQSPRYKVAKRGQDVALRCDPISGHVSLFWYQQALGQGPEFLTYFQNEAQLDKSGLPSDRFFAERPEGSVSTLKIQRTQQEDSAVYLCASSPIGGGGEAFFGQGTRLTVV.

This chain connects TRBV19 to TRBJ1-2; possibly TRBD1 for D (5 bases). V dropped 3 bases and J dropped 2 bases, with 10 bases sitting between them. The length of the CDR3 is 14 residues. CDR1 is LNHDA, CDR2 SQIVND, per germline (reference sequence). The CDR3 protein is CASSIQGVNYGYTF. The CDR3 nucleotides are TGTGCCAGTAGTATCCAAGGGGTAAACTATGGCTACACCTTC.

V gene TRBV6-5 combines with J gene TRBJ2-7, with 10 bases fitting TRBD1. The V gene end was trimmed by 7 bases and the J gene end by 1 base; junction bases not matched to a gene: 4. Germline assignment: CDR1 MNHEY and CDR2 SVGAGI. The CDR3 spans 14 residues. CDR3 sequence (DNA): TGTGCCAGCACCCGGGACAGGGGATCCTACGAGCAGTACTTC. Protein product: CASTRDRGSYEQYF.

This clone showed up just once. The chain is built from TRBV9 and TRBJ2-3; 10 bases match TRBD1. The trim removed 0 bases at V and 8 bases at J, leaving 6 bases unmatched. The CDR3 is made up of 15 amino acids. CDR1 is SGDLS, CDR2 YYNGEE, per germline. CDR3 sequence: CASSVEDRGSVTQYF. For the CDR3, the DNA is TGTGCCAGCAGCGTAGAGGACAGGGGGAGCGTTACGCAGTATTTT.

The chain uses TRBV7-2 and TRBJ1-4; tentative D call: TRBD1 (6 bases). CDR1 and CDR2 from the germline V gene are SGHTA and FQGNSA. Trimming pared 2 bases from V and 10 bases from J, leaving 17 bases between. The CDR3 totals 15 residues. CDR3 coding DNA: TGTGCCAGCAGCTTACAGGGGCCCACGCCTGGAAAACTGTTTTTT. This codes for CASSLQGPTPGKLFF.

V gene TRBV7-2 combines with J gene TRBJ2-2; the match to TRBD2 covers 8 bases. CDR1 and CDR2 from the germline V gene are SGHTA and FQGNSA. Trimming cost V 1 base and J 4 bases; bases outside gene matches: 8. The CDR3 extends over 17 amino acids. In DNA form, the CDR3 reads TGTGCCAGCAGCTTAGACCCGGGACTAGTGAGCACCGGGGAGCTGTTTTTT. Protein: CASSLDPGLVSTGELFF. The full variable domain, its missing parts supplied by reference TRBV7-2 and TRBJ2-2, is GAGVSQSPSNKVTEKGKDVELRCDPISGHTALYWYRQSLGQGLEFLIYFQGNSAPDKSGLPSDRFSAERTGGSVSTLTIQRTQQEDSAVYLCASSLDPGLVSTGELFFGEGSRLTVL.